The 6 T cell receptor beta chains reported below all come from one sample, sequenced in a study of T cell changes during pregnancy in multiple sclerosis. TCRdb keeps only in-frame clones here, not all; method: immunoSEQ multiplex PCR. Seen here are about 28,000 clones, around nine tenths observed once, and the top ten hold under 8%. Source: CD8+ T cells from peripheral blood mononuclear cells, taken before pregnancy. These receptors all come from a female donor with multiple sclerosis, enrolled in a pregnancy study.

CDR3 in DNA: TGCGCCAGCAGCGGCGGGACCGACTCAAGGGGCACTGAAGCTTTCTTT. Translated, it gives CASSGGTDSRGTEAFF. The chain has TRBV4-1 and TRBJ1-1; D may be TRBD1 (5 bases). CDR3 length equals 16 residues. Germline CDR1 is MGHRA and CDR2 is YSYEKL. The V end lost 5 bases, the J end lost 4 bases, and 20 bases lay between the germline ends.

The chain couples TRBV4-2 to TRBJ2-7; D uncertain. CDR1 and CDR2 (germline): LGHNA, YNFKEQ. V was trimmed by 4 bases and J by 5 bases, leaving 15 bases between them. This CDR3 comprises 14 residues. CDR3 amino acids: CASSLEQTSNEQYF. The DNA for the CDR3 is TGTGCCAGCAGCCTAGAGCAGACTTCTAACGAGCAGTACTTC.

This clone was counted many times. CDR3 protein: CSVEPGSGYTF. CDR3 bases: TGCAGCGTTGAGCCCGGGAGTGGCTACACCTTC. The chain uses TRBV29-1 and TRBJ1-2; D is unresolved. CDR1 is SQVTM, CDR2 ANQGSEA, per germline. This CDR3 is 11 amino acids long. Trimming shortened V by 3 bases and J by 7 bases, and 9 bases separated the two germline ends.

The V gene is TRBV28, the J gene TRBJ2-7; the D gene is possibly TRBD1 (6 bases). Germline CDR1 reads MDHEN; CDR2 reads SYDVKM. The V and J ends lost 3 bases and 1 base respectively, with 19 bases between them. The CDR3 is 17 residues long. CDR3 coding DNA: TGTGCCAGCAGTTTTTCTTTTCGAGGGACATCGTCCTACGAGCAGTACTTC. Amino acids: CASSFSFRGTSSYEQYF.

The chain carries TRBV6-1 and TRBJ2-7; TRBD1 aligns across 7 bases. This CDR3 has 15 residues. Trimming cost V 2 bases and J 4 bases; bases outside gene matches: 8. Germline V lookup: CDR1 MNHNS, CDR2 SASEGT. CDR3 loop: CASSEWSSGGYEQYF. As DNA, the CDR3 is TGTGCCAGCAGTGAATGGTCGTCAGGGGGATACGAGCAGTACTTC.

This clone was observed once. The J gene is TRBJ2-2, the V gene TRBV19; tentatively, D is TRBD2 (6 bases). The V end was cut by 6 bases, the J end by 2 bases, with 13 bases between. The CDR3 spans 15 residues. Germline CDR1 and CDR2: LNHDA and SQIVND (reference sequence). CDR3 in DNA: TGTGCCAGTAGGTTGGGCGGGGATAACACCGGGGAGCTGTTTTTT. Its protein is CASRLGGDNTGELFF.